These 31 T cell receptor beta chains share one sample of origin, sequenced in a study of T cell responses to AZD1222 COVID-19 vaccine. Data came from immunoSEQ multiplex PCR; TCRdb stores just in-frame clones and leaves some out. The sample consists of about 130,000 clones, over 65% of them appearing once. The source was peripheral blood, collected on day 0 of AZD1222 vaccination. The receptors stem from an adult in good health.

In this sample, this clone turned up a few times. This sequence joins TRBV5-1 and TRBJ1-5; D is uncertain. V was clipped by 0 bases and J by 2 bases, with 6 bases between them. Germline CDR1 is SGHRS and CDR2 is YFSETQ. CDR3 length: 14 residues. The CDR3 loop is CASSLGGGNQPQHF. For the CDR3, the DNA is TGCGCCAGCAGCTTGGGTGGTGGCAATCAGCCCCAGCATTTT.

The rearrangement joins TRBV6-5 to TRBJ2-7; perhaps TRBD2 as D (6 bases). Looked up from germline, CDR1 is MNHEY and CDR2 is SVGAGI. The CDR3 spans 15 residues. The V end lost 6 bases, the J end lost 4 bases, and 19 bases lay between the germline ends. CDR3: CASRYTPSGGYEQYF. The CDR3 bases are TGTGCCAGCAGATACACTCCATCCGGAGGGTACGAGCAGTACTTC.

The V call is TRBV5-5, the J call TRBJ1-3; the D is unclear. This CDR3 is 13 amino acids long. V lost 6 bases, J lost 4 bases, and 11 bases lay in between. Germline CDR1 and CDR2: SGHKS and YYEKEE (reference sequence). The CDR3 reads CASIPLGGNTIYF. Here the CDR3 DNA reads TGTGCCAGCATCCCTTTGGGCGGAAACACCATATATTTT. Full variable domain (remainder filled in from reference TRBV5-5 and TRBJ1-3): DAGVTQSPTHLIKTRGQQVTLRCSPISGHKSVSWYQQVLGQGPQFIFQYYEKEERGRGNFPDRFSARQFPNYSSELNVNALLLGDSALYLCASIPLGGNTIYFGEGSWLTVV.

This chain links TRBV11-2 with TRBJ1-1; D possibly corresponds to TRBD1 (5 bases). The CDR3 runs to 15 residues. V dropped 2 bases and J dropped 1 base, with 11 bases sitting between them. Germline lookup yields CDR1 SGHAT and CDR2 FQNNGV. CDR3 amino acids: CASSLSSGTNTEAFF. CDR3 nucleotide sequence: TGTGCCAGCAGCTTAAGTTCAGGGACGAACACTGAAGCTTTCTTT.

The gene calls are TRBV30 and TRBJ1-5; D uncertain. The CDR3 consists of 15 residues. The V and J ends lost 2 bases and 4 bases respectively, with 15 bases between them. Germline values: CDR1 GTSNPN, CDR2 SVGIG (reference sequence). The CDR3 region has the DNA TGTGCCTGGAGTATCTCGGGCAGGCGGAATCAGCCCCAGCATTTT. Amino acid sequence: CAWSISGRRNQPQHF.

This clone was seen a few times. The V and J genes are TRBV11-3 and TRBJ2-1, with 9 bases aligning to TRBD2. The V segment lost 1 base and the J segment 2 bases; nucleotides outside the gene matches: 6. The germline V gene has CDR1 SGHNT and CDR2 YENEEA. This CDR3 has 17 amino acids. The CDR3 loop reads CASSLVLAGSTYNEQFF. The CDR3 coding sequence is TGTGCCAGCAGCTTAGTCCTAGCGGGGTCGACCTACAATGAGCAGTTCTTC.

The V gene is TRBV7-9, the J gene TRBJ1-2; the D gene is possibly TRBD1 (6 bases). Deletions cut 1 base from V and 12 bases from J, with 9 bases between. CDR1 is SEHNR, CDR2 FQNEAQ, per germline (reference sequence). The CDR3 sequence is 11 residues long. The CDR3 DNA is TGTGCCAGCAGCTTAGAGGGGGTGGACACCTTC. This gives the protein CASSLEGVDTF.

As for this clone: This CDR3 is also generated by other DNA sequences in the sample. The genes are TRBV2 and TRBJ2-1; 7 bases match TRBD2. The CDR3 is 15 residues long. Germline loops: CDR1 SNHLY, CDR2 FYNNEI. Losses at the gene ends were 4 bases for V and 0 bases for J; bases not matched to a gene: 3. Written as DNA, the CDR3 is TGTGCCAGCAGTGTTGGCGGGAGCTCCTACAATGAGCAGTTCTTC. Translated, it gives CASSVGGSSYNEQFF.

The count of this clone is one. The chain uses TRBV15 and TRBJ2-7, with 7 bases lining up with TRBD1. The CDR3 consists of 13 residues. Germline assignment: CDR1 LNHNV and CDR2 YYDKDF (reference sequence). After removal of 7 bases from V and 4 bases from J, the junction contained 7 bases not matched to a gene. Here the CDR3 DNA reads TGTGCCACCACCAGGGACAGTGTTTACGAGCAGTACTTC. Residues: CATTRDSVYEQYF.

J is TRBJ2-2 and V is TRBV25-1; no clear D. The germline V gene encodes CDR1 MGHDK and CDR2 SYGVNS. Trimming removed 2 bases at V and 5 bases at J, with 21 bases between. CDR3 size: 18 residues. The chain's CDR3 is CASSETPSTRRSTGELFF. CDR3 in DNA: TGTGCCAGCAGTGAAACCCCCTCGACTCGGCGATCGACCGGGGAGCTGTTTTTT.

In DNA form, the CDR3 reads TGTGCCAGCAGCCACAGGGGCGGGAGCAATCAGCCCCAGCATTTT. Protein sequence: CASSHRGGSNQPQHF. The J gene is TRBJ1-5, the V gene TRBV3-1 (or the pseudogene TRBV3-2), with D possibly TRBD1 on 6 matching bases. The germline gives CDR1 LGHDT, CDR2 YNNKEL (reference sequence). The CDR3 is 15 amino acids. The germline V and J ends were trimmed by 3 bases and 1 base, with 10 bases remaining between them.

The CDR3 region is CASSELDTGELFF. As DNA, the CDR3 is TGTGCCAGCAGTGAATTGGACACCGGGGAGCTGTTTTTT. The chain has TRBV6-1 and TRBJ2-2; D not resolved. The V end was cut by 2 bases, the J end by 3 bases, with 4 bases between. The V gene's germline CDR1 is MNHNS and CDR2 SASEGT. This CDR3 comprises 13 residues.

The chain carries TRBV29-1 and TRBJ1-1; D gene ambiguous. The germline gives CDR1 SQVTM, CDR2 ANQGSEA. This CDR3 has 13 amino acids. V was trimmed by 4 bases and J by 0 bases, leaving 9 bases between them. The CDR3 here is CSVGSLVNTEAFF. In DNA, the CDR3 is TGCAGCGTTGGCTCATTAGTGAACACTGAAGCTTTCTTT.

The chain couples TRBV19 to TRBJ1-1; D is undetermined. This CDR3 has 13 amino acids. Per germline, CDR1 LNHDA and CDR2 SQIVND (reference sequence). V lost 6 bases and J 2 bases, leaving 10 bases between the germline ends. CDR3 sequence (DNA): TGTGCCAGTAGGGAGTGGGTCAACACTGAAGCTTTCTTT. This sequence encodes CASREWVNTEAFF. The full variable domain, in which reference TRBV19 and TRBJ1-1 provide the parts outside the CDR3, is DGGITQSPKYLFRKEGQNVTLSCEQNLNHDAMYWYRQDPGQGLRLIYYSQIVNDFQKGDIAEGYSVSREKKESFPLTVTSAQKNPTAFYLCASREWVNTEAFFGQGTRLTVV.

This clone was counted a few times. The chain employs TRBV19 and TRBJ2-2; a weak D match, TRBD2 (5 bases). V lost 1 base and J lost 4, with 19 bases in between. CDR1 and CDR2 from the germline V gene are LNHDA and SQIVND (reference sequence). This CDR3 is 18 amino acids long. The CDR3 DNA sequence: TGTGCCAGTAGTATAGGACCCCTTAAGAGGGCGAGCACCGGGGAGCTGTTTTTT. It encodes CASSIGPLKRASTGELFF. Drawing the rest from reference TRBV19 and TRBJ2-2, the complete variable domain is DGGITQSPKYLFRKEGQNVTLSCEQNLNHDAMYWYRQDPGQGLRLIYYSQIVNDFQKGDIAEGYSVSREKKESFPLTVTSAQKNPTAFYLCASSIGPLKRASTGELFFGEGSRLTVL.

This clone was counted a few times. This chain joins TRBV4-2 and TRBJ2-7; no firm D call. The CDR3 is made up of 13 amino acids. The germline gives CDR1 LGHNA, CDR2 YNFKEQ. Trimming left V 4 bases short and J 2 bases short, with 9 bases between. The CDR3 coding sequence is TGTGCCAGCAGCCCAGACATCCCCTACGAGCAGTACTTC. This translates into CASSPDIPYEQYF.

J is TRBJ1-4 and V is TRBV5-1; tentatively, D is TRBD1 (5 bases). Trimming cost V 4 bases and J 8 bases, with 21 bases left between them. CDR1 is SGHRS and CDR2 is YFSETQ in the germline V gene. The CDR3 covers 16 residues. CDR3 residues: CASSRVGKKEGEKLFF. In nucleotides, the CDR3 is TGCGCCAGCAGCCGGGTGGGGAAAAAAGAGGGGGAAAAACTGTTTTTT.

The chain joins TRBV18 to TRBJ2-7; no definite D call. The germline V gene encodes CDR1 KGHSH and CDR2 LQKENI. V lost 3 bases, J lost 3 bases, and 9 bases lay in between. The CDR3 contains 13 residues. CDR3 nucleotides: TGTGCCAGCTCACCGCTTACCATCTACGAGCAGTACTTC. Its translation is CASSPLTIYEQYF.

The chain has TRBV28 and TRBJ1-1; maybe TRBD1 (5 bases). This CDR3 is 16 amino acids long. The germline V gene encodes CDR1 MDHEN and CDR2 SYDVKM. The ends were cut back, 2 bases at V and 3 bases at J, with 16 bases in the middle. The CDR3 loop is CASSLQTTRGYTEAFF. DNA of the CDR3: TGTGCCAGCAGTTTACAAACCACGAGGGGCTACACTGAAGCTTTCTTT. Full variable domain (missing parts from reference TRBV28 and TRBJ1-1): DVKVTQSSRYLVKRTGEKVFLECVQDMDHENMFWYRQDPGLGLRLIYFSYDVKMKEKGDIPEGYSVSREKKERFSLILESASTNQTSMYLCASSLQTTRGYTEAFFGQGTRLTVV.

This clone turned up a few times. The chain recombines TRBV5-6 with TRBJ2-7; D is perhaps TRBD1 (6 bases). The CDR3 is 14 residues long. With 2 bases removed from V and 5 bases from J, the gap between germline ends came to 14 bases. The germline V gene encodes CDR1 SGHDT and CDR2 YYEEEE. The DNA of the CDR3 is TGTGCCAGCAGCTTATTTCAGGGGTATCACGAGCAGTACTTC. This encodes CASSLFQGYHEQYF.

The chain couples TRBV5-6 to TRBJ2-6; D unresolved. The CDR3 spans 16 residues. The V end lost 2 bases, the J end lost 2 bases, and 11 bases lay between the germline ends. Per the germline V gene, CDR1 is SGHDT and CDR2 is YYEEEE. CDR3 protein: CASSLSPQAGANVLTF. The CDR3 DNA is TGTGCCAGCAGCTTATCCCCCCAGGCTGGGGCCAACGTCCTGACTTTC.

Here the CDR3 DNA reads TGTGCCAGCAGAGGGGGCCTACCGAACACCGGGGAGCTGTTTTTT. Translation: CASRGGLPNTGELFF. This chain links TRBV6-5 with TRBJ2-2, with 7 bases matching TRBD1. The germline CDR1 and CDR2 sequences are MNHEY and SVGAGI. The CDR3 runs to 15 residues. V shed 6 bases, J shed 0 bases, and the junction held 4 bases outside the gene matches.

This clone was seen once. The rearrangement joins TRBV5-1 to TRBJ1-1; weak D call: TRBD1 (5 bases). The ends were cut back, 4 bases at V and 0 bases at J, with 13 bases in the middle. The germline gives CDR1 SGHRS, CDR2 YFSETQ. The CDR3 has 15 residues. CDR3 DNA: TGCGCCAGCAGCGTTACCACGGGGGTGAACACTGAAGCTTTCTTT. Protein sequence: CASSVTTGVNTEAFF. Using reference TRBV5-1 and TRBJ1-1 for the parts outside the CDR3, the full variable domain is KAGVTQTPRYLIKTRGQQVTLSCSPISGHRSVSWYQQTPGQGLQFLFEYFSETQRNKGNFPGRFSGRQFSNSRSEMNVSTLELGDSALYLCASSVTTGVNTEAFFGQGTRLTVV.

The chain combines TRBV6-5 with TRBJ1-1; TRBD1 might be the D (5 bases). V lost 6 bases and J 6 bases, leaving 17 bases between the germline ends. Looked up from germline, CDR1 is MNHEY and CDR2 is SVGAGI. This CDR3 comprises 14 residues. The CDR3 sequence: CASSPPGHFSEAFF. The CDR3 coding sequence is TGTGCCAGCAGCCCCCCTGGACATTTCTCTGAAGCTTTCTTT.

V is TRBV28 and J is TRBJ1-2; D remains ambiguous. Per germline, CDR1 MDHEN and CDR2 SYDVKM. Trimming removed 2 bases at V and 4 bases at J, with 11 bases between. The CDR3 extends over 14 amino acids. The CDR3: CASSLAGQGYGYTF. The CDR3 nucleotides are TGTGCCAGCAGTTTAGCGGGCCAAGGCTATGGCTACACCTTC.

The V gene is TRBV2, the J gene TRBJ1-1; D unresolved. V lost 4 bases, J lost 2 bases, and 8 bases lay in between. CDR3 length: 13 residues. The germline V gene has CDR1 SNHLY and CDR2 FYNNEI. In nucleotides, the CDR3 is TGTGCCAGCAGTGCGGAGAGAAACACTGAAGCTTTCTTT. Translated: CASSAERNTEAFF.

The chain uses TRBV6-5 and TRBJ2-2; D gene ambiguous. V was clipped by 6 bases and J by 7 bases, with 9 bases between them. The germline V gene has CDR1 MNHEY and CDR2 SVGAGI. The CDR3 runs to 12 residues. CDR3 DNA sequence: TGTGCCAGCAGCCTCACCGGCGGGGAGCTGTTTTTT. Amino acid sequence: CASSLTGGELFF.

This chain links TRBV4-1 with TRBJ1-2; 11 bases map to TRBD1. Germline loops: CDR1 MGHRA, CDR2 YSYEKL. Unmatched junction bases numbered 2, after V lost 4 bases and J lost 1 base. The CDR3 runs to 15 residues. The CDR3: CASSRDRGSNYGYTF. Here the CDR3 DNA reads TGCGCCAGCAGCCGGGACAGGGGGAGTAACTATGGCTACACCTTC.

The chain joins TRBV28 to TRBJ1-5, with 10 positions matching TRBD1. This CDR3 spans 15 amino acids. Unmatched junction bases numbered 6, after V lost 4 bases and J lost 6 bases. Germline V gene lookup returns CDR1 MDHEN and CDR2 SYDVKM. The CDR3 bases are TGTGCCAGCAGTTCTCGGACAGGGGGGCGTCAGCCCCAGCATTTT. This sequence encodes CASSSRTGGRQPQHF. The whole variable domain, filled in from reference TRBV28 and TRBJ1-5, reads DVKVTQSSRYLVKRTGEKVFLECVQDMDHENMFWYRQDPGLGLRLIYFSYDVKMKEKGDIPEGYSVSREKKERFSLILESASTNQTSMYLCASSSRTGGRQPQHFGDGTRLSIL.

This clone was seen a single time. This sequence joins TRBV7-9 and TRBJ2-2, with D uncertain. V was shortened by 6 bases and J by 0 bases, with 11 bases between the two germline ends. The CDR3 consists of 15 residues. CDR1 is SEHNR, CDR2 FQNEAQ, per germline (reference sequence). The chain's CDR3 is CASSHVGSNTGELFF. CDR3 DNA: TGTGCCAGCAGTCACGTGGGGTCGAACACCGGGGAGCTGTTTTTT.

Only a few counts were recorded for this clone. V and J are TRBV5-1 and TRBJ1-1; 7 bases map to TRBD1. The germline V gene has CDR1 SGHRS and CDR2 YFSETQ. V shed 3 bases, J shed 4 bases, and the junction held 6 bases outside the gene matches. This CDR3 spans 14 amino acids. The DNA of the CDR3 is TGCGCCAGCAGCTGGAACAGGGGCGGCACTGAAGCTTTCTTT. It translates to CASSWNRGGTEAFF.